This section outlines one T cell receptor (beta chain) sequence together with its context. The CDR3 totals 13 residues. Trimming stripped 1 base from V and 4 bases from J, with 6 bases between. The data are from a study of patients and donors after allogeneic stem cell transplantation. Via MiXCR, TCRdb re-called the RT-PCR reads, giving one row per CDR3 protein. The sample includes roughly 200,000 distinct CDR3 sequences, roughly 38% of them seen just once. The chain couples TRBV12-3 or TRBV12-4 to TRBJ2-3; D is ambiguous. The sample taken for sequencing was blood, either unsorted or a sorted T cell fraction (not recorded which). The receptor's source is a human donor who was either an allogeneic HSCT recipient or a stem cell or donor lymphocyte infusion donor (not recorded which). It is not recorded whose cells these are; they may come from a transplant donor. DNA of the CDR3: TGTGCCAGCAGTTTAGGTCGGCCAGATACGCAGTATTTT. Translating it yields CASSLGRPDTQYF.